This TCR beta chain was observed in a study of shared clonotypes between healthy human individuals. In germline, CDR1 is WSHSY, CDR2 SAAADI. Trimming removed 6 bases from V and 1 base from J, with 11 bases in between. The CDR3 extends over 14 amino acids. The method was immunoSEQ multiplex PCR; TCRdb's version includes in-frame clones alone and lacks a portion of them. The data hold about 490,000 clones, with 70% to 80% observed a single time. Material for sequencing was PBMCs. This chain connects TRBV10-2 to TRBJ2-3; D remains unclear. The TCR originated in a woman aged 40 to 50 in good health. Some clones in this sample may be carry-over from other donors' samples. The DNA for the CDR3 is TGCGCCAGCAGGCGGAGTCGACGCACAGATACGCAGTATTTT. This translates into CASRRSRRTDTQYF.